The sequence of this TCR beta chain was determined in a study of HIV-infected patients and healthy controls. General study points: During therapy, HIV-associated CDR3s fell significantly in frequency, while CMV-associated CDR3s did not change significantly.

This clonotype was detected ten times or more. Its antigen is currently unknown. The CDR3 has 15 amino acids. Germline V CDR1 and CDR2: SGHTA, FQGNSA. V lost 5 bases, J lost 0 bases, and 1 base stayed unmatched. No cell fractionation was done, so the repertoire covers all unsorted peripheral blood T cells. Alpha and beta constant-region primers primed reverse transcription of around 540 ng RNA. Each of the alpha and beta chains got its own library through chain-specific third strand synthesis with indices. TCRdb processed the 5' RACE reads anew with MiXCR; each CDR3 protein has one entry. The table shows almost 25,000 distinct CDR3 sequences, with about 8.5% occurring only once.

The specimen was blood. The V call is TRBV7-2, the J call TRBJ2-2; 9 bases align to TRBD2. The receptor was derived from an adult in good health. CDR3 in DNA: TGTGCCAGCAGCGCGGGGGGGTCGAACACCGGGGAGCTGTTTTTT. Encoded protein: CASSAGGSNTGELFF.